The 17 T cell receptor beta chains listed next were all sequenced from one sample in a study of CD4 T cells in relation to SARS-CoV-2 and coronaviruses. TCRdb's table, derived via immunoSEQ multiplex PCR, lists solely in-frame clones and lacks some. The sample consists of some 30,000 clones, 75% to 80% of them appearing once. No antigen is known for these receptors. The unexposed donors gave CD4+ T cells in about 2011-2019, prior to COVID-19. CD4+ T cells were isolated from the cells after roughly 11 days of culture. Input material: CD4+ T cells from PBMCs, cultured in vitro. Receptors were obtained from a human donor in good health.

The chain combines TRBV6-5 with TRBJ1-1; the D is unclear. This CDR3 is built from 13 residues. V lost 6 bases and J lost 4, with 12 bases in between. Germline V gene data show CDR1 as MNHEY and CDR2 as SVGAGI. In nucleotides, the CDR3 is TGTGCCAGCAGAGATACAGATGCCACTGAAGCTTTCTTT. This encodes CASRDTDATEAFF.

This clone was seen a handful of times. CDR3 in amino acids: CASSPGISGNTIYF. CDR3 in DNA: TGTGCCAGTAGTCCAGGAATCTCTGGAAACACCATATATTTT. This chain joins TRBV19 and TRBJ1-3; no reliable D call. The CDR3 has 14 amino acids. CDR1 is LNHDA, CDR2 SQIVND, per germline (reference sequence). Trimming took off 5 bases at V and 0 bases at J, with 8 bases between the two ends.

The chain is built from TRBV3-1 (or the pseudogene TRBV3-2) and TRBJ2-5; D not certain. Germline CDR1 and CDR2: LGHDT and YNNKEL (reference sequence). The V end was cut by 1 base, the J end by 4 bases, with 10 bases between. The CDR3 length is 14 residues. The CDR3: CASSQGASSETQYF. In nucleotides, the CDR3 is TGTGCCAGCAGCCAAGGCGCCAGCTCAGAGACCCAGTACTTC.

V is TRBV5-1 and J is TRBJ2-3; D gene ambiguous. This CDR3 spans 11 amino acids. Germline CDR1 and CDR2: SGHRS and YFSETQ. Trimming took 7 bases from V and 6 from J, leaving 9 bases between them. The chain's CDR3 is CASQLLDTQYF. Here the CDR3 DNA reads TGCGCCAGCCAGCTACTTGATACGCAGTATTTT. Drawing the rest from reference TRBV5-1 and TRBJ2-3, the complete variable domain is KAGVTQTPRYLIKTRGQQVTLSCSPISGHRSVSWYQQTPGQGLQFLFEYFSETQRNKGNFPGRFSGRQFSNSRSEMNVSTLELGDSALYLCASQLLDTQYFGPGTRLTVL.

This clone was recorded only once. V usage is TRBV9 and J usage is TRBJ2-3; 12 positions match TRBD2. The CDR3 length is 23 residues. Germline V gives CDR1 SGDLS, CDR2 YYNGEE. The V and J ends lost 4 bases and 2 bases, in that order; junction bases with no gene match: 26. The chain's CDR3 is CASSPRGGMMTSGGFRLTDTQYF. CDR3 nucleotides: TGTGCCAGCAGCCCCCGGGGAGGGATGATGACTAGCGGGGGATTTAGACTCACAGATACGCAGTATTTT.

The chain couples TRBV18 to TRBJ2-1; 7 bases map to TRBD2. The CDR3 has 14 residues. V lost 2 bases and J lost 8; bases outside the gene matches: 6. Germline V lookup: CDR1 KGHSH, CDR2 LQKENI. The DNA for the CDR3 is TGTGCCAGCTCACCAACTAGCGACGGCGATGAGCAGTTCTTC. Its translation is CASSPTSDGDEQFF.

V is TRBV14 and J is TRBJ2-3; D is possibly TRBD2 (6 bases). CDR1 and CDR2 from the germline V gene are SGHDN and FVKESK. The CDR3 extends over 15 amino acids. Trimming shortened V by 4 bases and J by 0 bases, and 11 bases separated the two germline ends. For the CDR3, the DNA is TGTGCCAGCAGCCCGGGACTGCTTAGCACAGATACGCAGTATTTT. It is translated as CASSPGLLSTDTQYF.

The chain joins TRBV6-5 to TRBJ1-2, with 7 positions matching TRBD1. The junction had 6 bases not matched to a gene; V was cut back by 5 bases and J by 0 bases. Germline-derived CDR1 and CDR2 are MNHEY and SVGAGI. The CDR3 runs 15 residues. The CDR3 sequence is CASSRGLGANYGYTF. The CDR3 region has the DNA TGTGCCAGCAGTAGGGGGCTGGGAGCTAACTATGGCTACACCTTC.

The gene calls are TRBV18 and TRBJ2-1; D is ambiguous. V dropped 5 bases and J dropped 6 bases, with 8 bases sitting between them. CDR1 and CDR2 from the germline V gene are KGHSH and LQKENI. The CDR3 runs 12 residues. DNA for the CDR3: TGTGCCAGCTCAAAGGACGGCAATGAGCAGTTCTTC. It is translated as CASSKDGNEQFF.

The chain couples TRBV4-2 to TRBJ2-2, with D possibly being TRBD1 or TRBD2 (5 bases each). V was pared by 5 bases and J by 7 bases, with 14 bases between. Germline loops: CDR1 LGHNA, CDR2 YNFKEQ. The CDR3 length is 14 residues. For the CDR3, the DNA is TGTGCCAGCAGCAGGGGAAATGAGGGCGGGGAGCTGTTTTTT. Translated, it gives CASSRGNEGGELFF.

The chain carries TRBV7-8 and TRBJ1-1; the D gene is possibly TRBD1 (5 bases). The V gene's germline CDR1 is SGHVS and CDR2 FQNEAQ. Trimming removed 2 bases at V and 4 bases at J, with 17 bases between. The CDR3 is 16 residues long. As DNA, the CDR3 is TGTGCCAGCAGCTTAAGGGAGGTTGGCCAGGGCACTGAAGCTTTCTTT. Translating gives CASSLREVGQGTEAFF.

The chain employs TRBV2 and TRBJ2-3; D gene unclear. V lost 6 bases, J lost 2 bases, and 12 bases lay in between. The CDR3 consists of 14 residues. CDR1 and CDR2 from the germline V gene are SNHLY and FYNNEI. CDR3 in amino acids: CASSAPRPTDTQYF. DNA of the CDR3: TGTGCCAGCAGCGCCCCCCGCCCCACAGATACGCAGTATTTT.

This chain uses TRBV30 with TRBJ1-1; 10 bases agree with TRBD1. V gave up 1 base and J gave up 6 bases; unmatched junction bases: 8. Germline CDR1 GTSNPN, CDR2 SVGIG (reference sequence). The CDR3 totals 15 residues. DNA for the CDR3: TGTGCCTGGAGTGGCTCGACAGGGGGCTTCTCTGAAGCTTTCTTT. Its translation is CAWSGSTGGFSEAFF. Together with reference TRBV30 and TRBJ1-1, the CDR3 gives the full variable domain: SQTIHQWPATLVQPVGSPLSLECTVEGTSNPNLYWYRQAAGRGLQLLFYSVGIGQISSEVPQNLSASRPQDRQFILSSKKLLLSDSGFYLCAWSGSTGGFSEAFFGQGTRLTVV.

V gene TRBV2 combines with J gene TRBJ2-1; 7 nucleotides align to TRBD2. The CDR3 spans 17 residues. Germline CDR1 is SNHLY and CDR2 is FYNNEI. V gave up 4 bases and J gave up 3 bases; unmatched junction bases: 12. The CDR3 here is CASSGGGLVGLYNEQFF. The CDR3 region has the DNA TGTGCCAGCAGTGGTGGAGGACTAGTGGGCCTCTACAATGAGCAGTTCTTC.

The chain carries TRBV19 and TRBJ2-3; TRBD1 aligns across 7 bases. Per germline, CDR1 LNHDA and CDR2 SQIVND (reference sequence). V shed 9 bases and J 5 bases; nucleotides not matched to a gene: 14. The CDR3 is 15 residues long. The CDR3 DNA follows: TGTGCCAGGACGTTGAGGGGGCCCAAAGGAGATACGCAGTATTTT. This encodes CARTLRGPKGDTQYF.

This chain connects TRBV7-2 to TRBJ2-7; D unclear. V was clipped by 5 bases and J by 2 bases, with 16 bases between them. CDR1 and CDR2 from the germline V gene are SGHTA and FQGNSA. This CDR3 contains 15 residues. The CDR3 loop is CASSHTWLETYEQYF. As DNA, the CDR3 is TGTGCCAGCAGCCACACTTGGCTAGAAACCTACGAGCAGTACTTC. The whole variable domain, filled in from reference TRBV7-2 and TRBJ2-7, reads GAGVSQSPSNKVTEKGKDVELRCDPISGHTALYWYRQSLGQGLEFLIYFQGNSAPDKSGLPSDRFSAERTGGSVSTLTIQRTQQEDSAVYLCASSHTWLETYEQYFGPGTRLTVT.

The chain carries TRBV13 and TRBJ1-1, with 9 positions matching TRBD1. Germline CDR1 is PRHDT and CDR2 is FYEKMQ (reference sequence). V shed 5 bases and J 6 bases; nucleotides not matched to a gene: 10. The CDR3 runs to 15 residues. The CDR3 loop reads CASSPLGTGIAEAFF. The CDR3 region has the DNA TGTGCCAGCAGCCCACTCGGGACAGGGATCGCTGAAGCTTTCTTT.